Following are 5 T cell receptor beta chains from one sample sequenced in a study of CD8 T cells in ankylosing spondylitis. Their target antigens are unknown. Study results and caveats: Blood of patients with ankylosing spondylitis appeared to be characterized by a TCR beta motif of eight highly homologous variants.

TCRdb independently ran MiXCR on the 5' RACE reads; one entry per CDR3 protein. The table shows over 600,000 distinct CDR3 sequences, with around 20% occurring only once. Sequenced material: blood, either unsorted or a sorted T cell fraction (not recorded which). Receptors originate from a male donor with ankylosing spondylitis.

This chain uses TRBV3-1 with TRBJ2-7, with 10 positions matching TRBD2. Looked up from germline, CDR1 is LGHDT and CDR2 is YNNKEL (reference sequence). The CDR3 is 17 amino acids. Germline trimming cut 4 bases from V and 4 bases from J; bases unmatched to any gene: 13. CDR3 sequence reads: CASSRKKAGGPWYEQYF. CDR3 bases: TGTGCCAGCAGCCGGAAGAAAGCGGGAGGGCCGTGGTACGAGCAGTACTTC.

The J gene is TRBJ2-1, the V gene TRBV6-1; 8 bases are a match to TRBD1. This CDR3 region has 15 residues. Germline values: CDR1 MNHNS, CDR2 SASEGT. After removal of 8 bases from V and 4 bases from J, the junction contained 10 bases not matched to a gene. The CDR3 reads CASADRDRMYNEQFF. CDR3 DNA sequence: TGTGCCAGCGCGGACCGGGACAGGATGTACAATGAGCAGTTCTTC.

The chain is built from TRBV3-1 and TRBJ1-1, with 8 positions matching TRBD1. V gave up 0 bases and J gave up 5 bases; unmatched junction bases: 8. CDR3 length: 16 residues. Germline CDR1 LGHDT, CDR2 YNNKEL (reference sequence). CDR3 DNA: TGTGCCAGCAGCCAAGATCGTGGTACAGGGGGGACTGAAGCTTTCTTT. Protein product: CASSQDRGTGGTEAFF.

CDR3 sequence (DNA): TGTGCCAGCAGTTATGGGACCGTCACAGATACGCAGTATTTT. Translation gives CASSYGTVTDTQYF. The chain combines TRBV7-9 with TRBJ2-3; either TRBD1 or TRBD2 may fit D (5 bases each). The CDR3 totals 14 residues. V was pared by 6 bases and J by 2 bases, with 12 bases between. CDR1 SEHNR and CDR2 FQNEAQ come from the germline V gene (reference sequence).

The gene calls are TRBV3-1 and TRBJ2-5; 12 nucleotides agree with TRBD1. Trimming took 1 base from V and 5 from J; bases not matched to a gene: 8. The CDR3 runs 17 residues. CDR1 and CDR2 from the germline V gene are LGHDT and YNNKEL (reference sequence). The CDR3 coding sequence is TGTGCCAGCAGCCAAGTACACGGGACAGGGGGCTGGGAGACCCAGTACTTC. Translating it yields CASSQVHGTGGWETQYF.